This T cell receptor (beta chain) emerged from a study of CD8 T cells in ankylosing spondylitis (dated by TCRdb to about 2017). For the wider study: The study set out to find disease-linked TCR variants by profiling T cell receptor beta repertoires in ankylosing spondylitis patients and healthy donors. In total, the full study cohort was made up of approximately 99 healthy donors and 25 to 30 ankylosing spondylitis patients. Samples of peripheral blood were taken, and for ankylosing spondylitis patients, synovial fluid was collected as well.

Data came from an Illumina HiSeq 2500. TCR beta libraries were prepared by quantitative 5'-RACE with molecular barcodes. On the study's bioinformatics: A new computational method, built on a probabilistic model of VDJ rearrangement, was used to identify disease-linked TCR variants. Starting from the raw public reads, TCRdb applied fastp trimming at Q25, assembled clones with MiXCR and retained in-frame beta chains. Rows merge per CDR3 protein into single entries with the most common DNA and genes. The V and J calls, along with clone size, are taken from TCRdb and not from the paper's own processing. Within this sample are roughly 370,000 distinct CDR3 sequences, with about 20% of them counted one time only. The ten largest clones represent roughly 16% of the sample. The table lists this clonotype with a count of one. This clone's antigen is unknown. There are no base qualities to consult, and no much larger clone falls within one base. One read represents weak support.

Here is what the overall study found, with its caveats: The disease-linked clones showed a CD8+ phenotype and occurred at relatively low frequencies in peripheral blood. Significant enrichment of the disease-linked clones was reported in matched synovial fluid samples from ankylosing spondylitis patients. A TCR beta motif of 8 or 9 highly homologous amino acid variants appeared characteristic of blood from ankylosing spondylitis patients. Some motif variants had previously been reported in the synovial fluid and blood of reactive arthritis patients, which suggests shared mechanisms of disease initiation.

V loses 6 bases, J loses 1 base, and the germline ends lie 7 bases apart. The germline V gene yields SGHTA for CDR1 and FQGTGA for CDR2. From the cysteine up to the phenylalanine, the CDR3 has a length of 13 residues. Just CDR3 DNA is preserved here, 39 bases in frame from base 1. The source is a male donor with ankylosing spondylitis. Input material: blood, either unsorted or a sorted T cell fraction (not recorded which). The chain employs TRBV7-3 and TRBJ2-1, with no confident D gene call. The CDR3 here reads CASRSRSYNEQFF. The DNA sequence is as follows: TGTGCCAGCAGGTCAAGGTCCTACAATGAGCAGTTCTTC.